The 31 T cell receptor beta chains below all came from one sample that was sequenced in a study of blood T cell repertoires in COVID-19. TCRdb's copy holds only in-frame clones and misses some; the assay was immunoSEQ multiplex PCR. The table includes more than 35,000 clones, around 79% detected once. Specimen: peripheral blood. These receptors all stem from a man between 65 and 85 years old with acute or convalescent COVID-19.

This clone was counted a single time. This chain uses TRBV6-1 with TRBJ1-6, with 9 bases aligning to TRBD1. Germline lookup yields CDR1 MNHNS and CDR2 SASEGT. V gave up 8 bases and J gave up 10 bases; unmatched junction bases: 12. The CDR3 totals 15 residues. CDR3 coding DNA: TGTGCCAGCGGTGCTGTTAGGACAGGGGAATCACCCCTCCACTTT. This translates into CASGAVRTGESPLHF.

This chain uses TRBV28 with TRBJ2-1; TRBD2 agrees at 8 bases. The V segment lost 2 bases and the J segment 6 bases; nucleotides outside the gene matches: 6. The germline V gene encodes CDR1 MDHEN and CDR2 SYDVKM. CDR3 length: 15 amino acids. The CDR3 DNA follows: TGTGCCAGCAGTTTACTGGCTAGCGGGCCCAATGAGCAGTTCTTC. It translates to CASSLLASGPNEQFF. The full variable domain, its missing parts supplied by reference TRBV28 and TRBJ2-1, is DVKVTQSSRYLVKRTGEKVFLECVQDMDHENMFWYRQDPGLGLRLIYFSYDVKMKEKGDIPEGYSVSREKKERFSLILESASTNQTSMYLCASSLLASGPNEQFFGPGTRLTVL.

This chain links TRBV7-8 with TRBJ1-5; tentatively, D is TRBD1 (5 bases). Between the trimmed V and J ends, which lost 6 bases and 5 bases, there was a span of 14 bases. The CDR3 runs 14 residues. CDR1 is SGHVS, CDR2 FQNEAQ, per germline. The CDR3 here is CASSAGTSYQPQHF. The CDR3, as DNA: TGTGCCAGCAGTGCCGGGACTTCGTATCAGCCCCAGCATTTT.

CDR3 bases: TGCGCCAGCAGTGAGTATCAGGGTCGGGACACTGAAGCTTTCTTT. The encoded protein is CASSEYQGRDTEAFF. The chain has TRBV10-1 and TRBJ1-1; D is possibly TRBD1 (5 bases). Per germline, CDR1 WNHNN and CDR2 SYGVQD (reference sequence). Trimming shortened V by 1 base and J by 3 bases, and 12 bases separated the two germline ends. This CDR3 comprises 15 residues.

The genes are TRBV5-1 and TRBJ2-3; 9 bases are shared with TRBD2. The CDR3 spans 15 residues. After removal of 6 bases from V and 4 bases from J, the junction contained 9 bases not matched to a gene. Germline assignment: CDR1 SGHRS and CDR2 YFSETQ. The chain's CDR3 is CASIPGLATPDTQYF. CDR3 DNA: TGCGCCAGCATTCCCGGACTAGCGACGCCAGATACGCAGTATTTT.

V usage is TRBV27 and J usage is TRBJ2-5; no definite D call. The CDR3 extends over 14 amino acids. Per the germline V gene, CDR1 is MNHEY and CDR2 is SMNVEV (reference sequence). Between the trimmed V and J ends, which lost 0 bases and 1 base, there was a span of 6 bases. The CDR3 DNA is TGTGCCAGCAGTTTATCGGCTAGCCAAGAGACCCAGTACTTC. Amino acid sequence: CASSLSASQETQYF.

The rearrangement uses TRBV9 and TRBJ1-1; D remains ambiguous. Germline V lookup: CDR1 SGDLS, CDR2 YYNGEE. The CDR3 consists of 15 residues. Between the trimmed V and J ends, which lost 3 bases and 5 bases, there was a span of 17 bases. CDR3 sequence: CASSGVLGSRTEAFF. CDR3 nucleotides: TGTGCCAGCAGCGGCGTCCTGGGTTCCAGGACTGAAGCTTTCTTT.

The V and J genes are TRBV6-6 and TRBJ2-1; 9 bases align to TRBD2. Germline V lookup: CDR1 MNHNY, CDR2 SVGAGI (reference sequence). The CDR3 has 17 residues. The V gene end was trimmed by 5 bases and the J gene end by 6 bases; junction bases not matched to a gene: 14. CDR3: CASSPSRSSGRPNEQFF. CDR3 DNA: TGTGCCAGCAGTCCCTCCCGGAGTAGCGGGAGACCCAATGAGCAGTTCTTC.

This chain connects TRBV2 to TRBJ2-2; TRBD1 might be the D (5 bases). V was clipped by 6 bases and J by 5 bases, with 10 bases between them. The CDR3 sequence is 13 residues long. The germline V gene encodes CDR1 SNHLY and CDR2 FYNNEI. The CDR3 loop reads CASSYQGTGELFF. As DNA, the CDR3 is TGTGCCAGCAGCTACCAGGGAACCGGGGAGCTGTTTTTT.

This clone was seen only once. The chain recombines TRBV7-2 with TRBJ2-7, with D tentatively TRBD1 (5 bases). The CDR3 is 17 residues long. Germline CDR1 is SGHTA and CDR2 is FQGNSA. The V gene lost 2 bases and the J gene lost 3 bases, with 20 bases spanning the gap. Here the CDR3 DNA reads TGTGCCAGCAGCTTATGGTCTGACCAGGGTTGGGGCTACGAGCAGTACTTC. As protein: CASSLWSDQGWGYEQYF.

This clone has a single count. The V and J genes are TRBV29-1 and TRBJ2-5; D is possibly TRBD1 (6 bases). Trimming took off 2 bases at V and 5 bases at J, with 9 bases between the two ends. Germline assignment: CDR1 SQVTM and CDR2 ANQGSEA. There are 12 residues in the CDR3. CDR3 sequence (DNA): TGCAGCGTTGAACAAAGGGGGGAGACCCAGTACTTC. Amino acids: CSVEQRGETQYF.

The chain recombines TRBV13 with TRBJ2-1, with 9 bases identical to TRBD1. CDR3 length: 16 residues. From germline, CDR1 is PRHDT and CDR2 FYEKMQ (reference sequence). J gave up 7 bases and V 4 bases, and 11 bases lay outside the gene matches. CDR3: CASSYDPGTGKNEQFF. CDR3 DNA: TGTGCCAGCAGCTACGATCCCGGGACAGGGAAGAATGAGCAGTTCTTC.

This chain connects TRBV6-5 to TRBJ2-1; D is perhaps TRBD2 (5 bases). V dropped 8 bases and J dropped 7 bases, with 21 bases sitting between them. The CDR3 totals 15 residues. CDR1 is MNHEY, CDR2 SVGAGI, per germline. The CDR3 protein is CASLMGDLAANEQFF. In nucleotides, the CDR3 is TGTGCCAGCTTGATGGGAGATCTGGCCGCGAATGAGCAGTTCTTC.

The V and J genes are TRBV19 and TRBJ2-1; TRBD1 matches at 7 bases. The length of the CDR3 is 13 residues. V dropped 1 base and J dropped 12; count of bases not matched to a gene: 6. Looked up from germline, CDR1 is LNHDA and CDR2 is SQIVND (reference sequence). CDR3 protein: CASSIGGQVAQFF. The CDR3 DNA reads as TGTGCCAGTAGTATAGGAGGACAGGTCGCGCAGTTCTTC. The complete variable domain, with remaining parts taken from reference TRBV19 and TRBJ2-1, reads DGGITQSPKYLFRKEGQNVTLSCEQNLNHDAMYWYRQDPGQGLRLIYYSQIVNDFQKGDIAEGYSVSREKKESFPLTVTSAQKNPTAFYLCASSIGGQVAQFFGPGTRLTVL.

The genes are TRBV6-5 and TRBJ1-1, with D possibly being TRBD1 (6 bases). CDR1 and CDR2 (germline): MNHEY, SVGAGI. The CDR3 spans 13 residues. V was clipped by 6 bases and J by 4 bases, with 12 bases between them. The CDR3 region has the DNA TGTGCCAGCAGAGGGGGGGCGGCCACTGAAGCTTTCTTT. Translated: CASRGGAATEAFF.

The CDR3 loop is CASSLASSGPYEQYF. For the CDR3, the DNA is TGCGCCAGCAGCTTGGCCTCTAGCGGGCCCTACGAGCAGTACTTC. V usage is TRBV5-1 and J usage is TRBJ2-7; 8 nucleotides align to TRBD2. There are 15 residues in the CDR3. With 0 bases clipped from V and 2 bases from J, the junction kept 4 bases outside the gene matches. CDR1 and CDR2 (germline): SGHRS, YFSETQ.

The V gene is TRBV7-8, the J gene TRBJ1-5; the match to TRBD1 covers 7 bases. V was pared by 5 bases and J by 7 bases, with 11 bases of the junction left unmatched. Per the germline V gene, CDR1 is SGHVS and CDR2 is FQNEAQ. The CDR3 extends over 15 amino acids. CDR3 residues: CASSPSAQGVQPQHF. In DNA, the CDR3 is TGTGCCAGCAGCCCTAGCGCGCAGGGGGTACAGCCCCAGCATTTT.

In this sample, this clone turned up a few times. This chain uses TRBV28 with TRBJ2-7; 10 bases map to TRBD2. Germline V lookup: CDR1 MDHEN, CDR2 SYDVKM. The J segment lost 3 bases and the V segment lost 5 bases, leaving 10 bases of the junction unmatched. This CDR3 contains 16 residues. The chain's CDR3 is CASSPPGLASYYEQYF. CDR3 coding DNA: TGTGCCAGCAGTCCCCCGGGACTAGCGTCATACTACGAGCAGTACTTC.

V gene TRBV18 combines with J gene TRBJ1-2, with TRBD1 as a possible D gene (5 bases). CDR1 KGHSH and CDR2 LQKENI come from the germline V gene. V was pared by 5 bases and J by 4 bases, with 17 bases between. The length of the CDR3 is 15 residues. As DNA, the CDR3 is TGTGCCAGCTCAGGGGCCAGTACAACTCTCTATGGCTACACCTTC. This sequence encodes CASSGASTTLYGYTF.

This clone was detected once. CDR3 residues: CASSGTSGEETQYF. The CDR3 DNA reads as TGTGCCAGCTCAGGGACTAGCGGGGAAGAGACCCAGTACTTC. The genes are TRBV18 and TRBJ2-5, with 13 bases lining up with TRBD2. CDR3 length: 14 residues. With 5 bases clipped from V and 3 bases from J, the junction kept 0 bases outside the gene matches. Germline CDR1 KGHSH, CDR2 LQKENI. The variable domain in full, with the rest retrieved from reference TRBV18 and TRBJ2-5, is NAGVMQNPRHLVRRRGQEARLRCSPMKGHSHVYWYRQLPEEGLKFMVYLQKENIIDESGMPKERFSAEFPKEGPSILRIQQVVRGDSAAYFCASSGTSGEETQYFGPGTRLLVL.

The rearrangement links TRBV28 to TRBJ1-2; TRBD1 matches 9 bases. Looked up from germline, CDR1 is MDHEN and CDR2 is SYDVKM. This CDR3 is 15 amino acids long. J gave up 7 bases and V 5 bases, and 11 bases lay outside the gene matches. The CDR3 protein is CASSPLGQGRFGYTF. The CDR3 DNA reads TGTGCCAGCAGTCCTCTGGGACAGGGACGTTTTGGCTACACCTTC.

The chain links TRBV28 to TRBJ1-1; 7 bases align to TRBD1. This CDR3 is built from 15 residues. Trimming at V came to 8 bases and at J to 0 bases, leaving 9 bases not matched to a gene. The germline CDR1 and CDR2 sequences are MDHEN and SYDVKM. CDR3 in amino acids: CASLPTRGMNTEAFF. CDR3 in DNA: TGTGCCAGCCTACCCACCAGGGGGATGAACACTGAAGCTTTCTTT.

The sample holds one count of this clone. V is TRBV24-1 and J is TRBJ2-1; 9 nucleotides match TRBD1. This CDR3 has 13 residues. The V segment lost 8 bases and the J segment 5 bases; nucleotides outside the gene matches: 3. CDR1 KGHDR and CDR2 SFDVKD come from the germline V gene. CDR3 sequence reads: CATTGTGNNEQFF. The CDR3 DNA follows: TGTGCCACCACTGGGACAGGGAACAATGAGCAGTTCTTC.

V gene TRBV10-3 combines with J gene TRBJ2-3, with TRBD2 matching over 8 bases. CDR1 and CDR2 (germline): ENHRY, SYGVKD. Trimming removed 9 bases from V and 3 bases from J; junction bases left unmatched: 8. The CDR3 has 14 amino acids. CDR3 in amino acids: CAIQAGARTDTQYF. CDR3 DNA: TGTGCCATTCAAGCGGGAGCGAGGACAGATACGCAGTATTTT.

V is TRBV28 and J is TRBJ2-5; 7 bases align to TRBD2. After removal of 6 bases from V and 4 bases from J, the junction contained 2 bases not matched to a gene. The CDR3 length is 12 residues. Germline loops: CDR1 MDHEN, CDR2 SYDVKM. The CDR3 protein is CASRTSRETQYF. The CDR3 region has the DNA TGTGCCAGCAGGACTAGCAGAGAGACCCAGTACTTC.

The chain carries TRBV5-4 and TRBJ2-1, with 7 bases identical to TRBD2. CDR3 size: 11 residues. Per germline, CDR1 SGHNT and CDR2 YYREEE (reference sequence). Trimming took 4 bases from V and 12 from J; bases not matched to a gene: 4. This chain's CDR3 is CASSRRGSQFF. The CDR3, as DNA: TGTGCCAGCAGCCGGCGGGGGTCGCAGTTCTTC. Supplemented by reference TRBV5-4 and TRBJ2-1, the full variable domain reads ETGVTQSPTHLIKTRGQQVTLRCSSQSGHNTVSWYQQALGQGPQFIFQYYREEENGRGNFPPRFSGLQFPNYSSELNVNALELDDSALYLCASSRRGSQFFGPGTRLTVL.

With respect to this clone: Compared with germline, one end of the junction differs, possibly owing to a read error. The gene calls are TRBV2 and TRBJ1-2, with a tentative D call TRBD1 (5 bases). From germline, CDR1 is SNHLY and CDR2 FYNNEI. There are 14 residues in the CDR3. For the CDR3, the DNA is TGTGCCAGCAGCCTAACCCGGGTTTCGTGGGGCTGCACCTTC. Translated, it gives CASSLTRVSWGCTF.

The gene calls are TRBV7-9 and TRBJ2-3; maybe TRBD2 (6 bases). CDR1 is SEHNR and CDR2 is FQNEAQ in the germline V gene (reference sequence). Trimming pared 5 bases from V and 3 bases from J, leaving 12 bases between. The CDR3 loop spans 14 amino acids. CDR3 residues: CASSLAGPTDTQYF. The CDR3 DNA reads TGTGCCAGCAGCCTGGCGGGGCCGACAGATACGCAGTATTTT.

This chain connects TRBV18 to TRBJ2-7; 7 nucleotides line up with TRBD1. Losses at the gene ends were 1 base for V and 3 bases for J; bases not matched to a gene: 3. Germline V gene data show CDR1 as KGHSH and CDR2 as LQKENI. The CDR3 consists of 14 residues. This chain's CDR3 is CASSPQGADYEQYF. In nucleotides, the CDR3 is TGTGCCAGCTCACCACAGGGGGCGGACTACGAGCAGTACTTC.

This clone was seen more than once but under ten times. This sequence joins TRBV4-2 and TRBJ2-1; 9 bases map to TRBD1. V trimming: 6 bases; J trimming: 4 bases; junction bases outside the gene matches: 4. The germline CDR1 and CDR2 sequences are LGHNA and YNFKEQ. The CDR3 consists of 14 residues. The chain's CDR3 is CASRGTGIYNEQFF. The DNA of the CDR3 is TGTGCCAGCAGGGGGACAGGGATTTACAATGAGCAGTTCTTC.

This clone was counted a few times. The rearrangement uses TRBV7-9 and TRBJ1-4, with unresolved D. V was pared by 5 bases and J by 3 bases, with 7 bases between. CDR1 SEHNR and CDR2 FQNEAQ come from the germline V gene (reference sequence). The CDR3 sequence is 13 residues long. DNA for the CDR3: TGTGCCAGCAGCGGAGGAGCTAATGAAAAACTGTTTTTT. This encodes CASSGGANEKLFF.